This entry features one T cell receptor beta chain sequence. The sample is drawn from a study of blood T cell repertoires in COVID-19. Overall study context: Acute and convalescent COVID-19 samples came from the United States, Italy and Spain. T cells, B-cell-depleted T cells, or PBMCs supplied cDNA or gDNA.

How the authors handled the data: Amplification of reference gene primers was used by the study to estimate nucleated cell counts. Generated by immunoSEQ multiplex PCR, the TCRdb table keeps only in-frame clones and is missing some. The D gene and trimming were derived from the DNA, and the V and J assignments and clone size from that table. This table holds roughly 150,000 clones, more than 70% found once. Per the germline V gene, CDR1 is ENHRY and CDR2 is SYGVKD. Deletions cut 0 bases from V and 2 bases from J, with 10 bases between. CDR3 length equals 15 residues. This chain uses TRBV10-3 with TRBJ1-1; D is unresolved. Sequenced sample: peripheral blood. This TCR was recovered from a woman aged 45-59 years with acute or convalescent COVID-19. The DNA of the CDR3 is TGTGCCATCAGTGAGTCGGGAGGAATTAACACTGAAGCTTTCTTT. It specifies CAISESGGINTEAFF.